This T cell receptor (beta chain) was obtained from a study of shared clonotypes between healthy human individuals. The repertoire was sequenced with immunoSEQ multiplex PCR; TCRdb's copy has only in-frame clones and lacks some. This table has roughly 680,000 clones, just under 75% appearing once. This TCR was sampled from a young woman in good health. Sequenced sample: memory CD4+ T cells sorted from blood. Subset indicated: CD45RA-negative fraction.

The CDR3 region is CASSLGFRTQYEQYF. CDR3 DNA sequence: TGTGCCAGCAGCTTAGGATTTAGAACACAGTACGAGCAGTACTTC. The chain recombines TRBV11-2 with TRBJ2-7; no definite D call. V was shortened by 1 base and J by 4 bases, with 14 bases between the two germline ends. Germline V gene lookup returns CDR1 SGHAT and CDR2 FQNNGV. This CDR3 comprises 15 residues. The full variable domain, completed using reference TRBV11-2 and TRBJ2-7, is EAGVAQSPRYKIIEKRQSVAFWCNPISGHATLYWYQQILGQGPKLLIQFQNNGVVDDSQLPKDRFSAERLKGVDSTLKIQPAKLEDSAVYLCASSLGFRTQYEQYFGPGTRLTVT.